A single sample is the source of the 31 T cell receptor beta chains below, sequenced in a study of early T cells in non-severe SARS-CoV-2 infection. TCRdb ran MiXCR on the 5' RACE reads and lists one entry per CDR3 protein. The data show about 30,000 distinct CDR3 sequences, under 6.5% seen once. The sequencing input was whole blood. All receptors come from an adult who was a healthcare worker with PCR-confirmed SARS-CoV-2 infection or an uninfected control (not recorded which).

V is TRBV7-3 and J is TRBJ1-1, with D possibly matching TRBD1 (5 bases). Between the trimmed V and J ends, which lost 5 bases and 1 base, there was a span of 14 bases. CDR1 and CDR2 (germline): SGHTA, FQGTGA. This CDR3 has 15 amino acids. CDR3 amino acids: CASSPGHSGNTEAFF. Here the CDR3 DNA reads TGTGCCAGCAGCCCAGGACATTCTGGGAACACTGAAGCTTTCTTT. Full variable domain (outside the CDR3, taken from reference TRBV7-3 and TRBJ1-1): GAGVSQTPSNKVTEKGKYVELRCDPISGHTALYWYRQSLGQGPEFLIYFQGTGAADDSGLPNDRFFAVRPEGSVSTLKIQRTERGDSAVYLCASSPGHSGNTEAFFGQGTRLTVV.

This clonotype was picked up many times. The chain joins TRBV12-3 or TRBV12-4 to TRBJ2-1, with D possibly matching TRBD2 (5 bases). Trimming took 6 bases from V and 6 from J, leaving 9 bases between them. The CDR3 is 12 residues long. CDR3 in DNA: TGTGCCAGCAGATGGAGCGGCAATGAGCAGTTCTTC. Translating it yields CASRWSGNEQFF.

This clonotype was recorded at least ten times. The V call is TRBV18, the J call TRBJ1-6, with no clear D. The germline V gene encodes CDR1 KGHSH and CDR2 LQKENI. Trimming removed 4 bases at V and 8 bases at J, with 9 bases between. The CDR3 totals 13 residues. The CDR3 DNA reads as TGTGCCAGCTCACTTGATGGGGATTCACCCCTCCACTTT. As protein: CASSLDGDSPLHF.

At least ten counts were recorded for this clonotype. V usage is TRBV4-2 and J usage is TRBJ2-1; 9 bases agree with TRBD2. Per the germline V gene, CDR1 is LGHNA and CDR2 is YNFKEQ. The junction had 5 bases not matched to a gene; V was cut back by 2 bases and J by 9 bases. This CDR3 spans 14 amino acids. The CDR3 spells CASSQTLAGIEQFF. The CDR3 DNA sequence: TGTGCCAGCAGCCAAACCCTAGCGGGGATTGAGCAGTTCTTC.

This clonotype was seen a handful of times. The chain is built from TRBV20-1 and TRBJ2-3, with 12 bases matching TRBD1. The CDR3 spans 14 residues. Germline trimming cut 7 bases from V and 4 bases from J; bases unmatched to any gene: 6. In germline, CDR1 is DFQATT, CDR2 SNEGSKA (reference sequence). The CDR3 protein is CSVNRDRGPDTQYF. The CDR3 DNA follows: TGCAGTGTCAACCGGGACAGGGGGCCAGATACGCAGTATTTT.

There are a few counts of this clonotype. The chain carries TRBV2 and TRBJ1-6; 8 bases are shared with TRBD1. The CDR3 runs to 14 residues. J gave up 7 bases and V 11 bases, and 10 bases lay outside the gene matches. The germline gives CDR1 SNHLY, CDR2 FYNNEI. The CDR3 is CAAMETGDNSPLHF. In DNA form, the CDR3 reads TGTGCCGCCATGGAGACAGGGGACAATTCACCCCTCCACTTT.

The chain is built from TRBV12-3 or TRBV12-4 and TRBJ1-3, with no clear D. Trimming pared 1 base from V and 0 bases from J, leaving 7 bases between. The CDR3 runs 15 residues. Here the CDR3 reads CASSLGRSSGNTIYF. The CDR3 region has the DNA TGTGCCAGCAGTTTAGGCCGGAGCTCTGGAAACACCATATATTTT.

A few counts support this clonotype. The chain has TRBV9 and TRBJ2-7, with 7 bases fitting TRBD2. Germline V lookup: CDR1 SGDLS, CDR2 YYNGEE. Losses at the gene ends were 0 bases for V and 2 bases for J; bases not matched to a gene: 2. This CDR3 region has 14 residues. The chain's CDR3 is CASSVGRGAYEQYF. DNA for the CDR3: TGTGCCAGCAGCGTAGGACGGGGGGCCTACGAGCAGTACTTC.

The sample holds many counts of this clonotype. This chain uses TRBV6-6 with TRBJ2-5; 12 nucleotides line up with TRBD2. Germline V gene sequence: CDR1 MNHNY, CDR2 SVGAGI (reference sequence). This CDR3 is 18 amino acids long. With V trimmed by 3 bases and J by 7 bases, 15 bases remained unmatched. CDR3 in amino acids: CASSYRASGGASYVTQYF. DNA of the CDR3: TGTGCCAGCAGTTATAGGGCTAGCGGGGGGGCTTCTTATGTGACCCAGTACTTC.

This clonotype was counted ten times or more. The genes are TRBV5-1 and TRBJ1-6; 10 nucleotides match TRBD1. Per germline, CDR1 SGHRS and CDR2 YFSETQ. The CDR3 has 16 amino acids. J was trimmed by 8 bases and V by 4 bases; bases with no gene match: 9. The CDR3 nucleotides are TGCGCCAGCAGCCCGGAGACAGGGGGCGCAGATTCACCCCTCCACTTT. Encoded protein: CASSPETGGADSPLHF.

In its sample, this clonotype was seen many times. The rearrangement joins TRBV2 to TRBJ2-2; possibly TRBD1 for D (6 bases). This CDR3 has 14 residues. Deletions cut 6 bases from V and 4 bases from J, with 12 bases between. The V gene's germline CDR1 is SNHLY and CDR2 FYNNEI. This chain's CDR3 is CASRRGTTTGELFF. CDR3 DNA sequence: TGTGCCAGCAGAAGGGGGACGACCACCGGGGAGCTGTTTTTT.

This clonotype was seen a handful of times. V and J are TRBV7-2 and TRBJ2-5; 12 bases fit TRBD2. V trimming: 8 bases; J trimming: 1 base; junction bases outside the gene matches: 5. CDR3 length: 15 amino acids. Germline lookup yields CDR1 SGHTA and CDR2 FQGNSA. The DNA for the CDR3 is TGTGCCAGCGGGCCGACTAGCGGGGGCCAAGAGACCCAGTACTTC. Residues: CASGPTSGGQETQYF.

This clonotype has a count of ten or more. The chain carries TRBV3-1 and TRBJ2-4, with 7 nucleotides matching TRBD2. The CDR3 totals 14 residues. CDR1 and CDR2 (germline): LGHDT, YNNKEL (reference sequence). With V trimmed by 6 bases and J by 4 bases, 6 bases remained unmatched. The CDR3 region has the DNA TGTGCCAGCAGTATCGGGACTACAAAAAACATTCAGTACTTC. Encoded protein: CASSIGTTKNIQYF.

The sample holds many counts of this clonotype. V and J are TRBV7-2 and TRBJ2-7; D perhaps matches TRBD2 (5 bases). This CDR3 comprises 15 residues. V lost 0 bases and J lost 5, with 14 bases in between. Germline lookup yields CDR1 SGHTA and CDR2 FQGNSA. The chain's CDR3 is CASSLAGRRANEQYF. The CDR3 DNA reads as TGTGCCAGCAGCTTAGCGGGTAGGCGGGCCAACGAGCAGTACTTC.

This clonotype has at least ten counts. The chain carries TRBV5-1 and TRBJ2-7, with 11 bases matching TRBD1. V gave up 0 bases and J gave up 6 bases; unmatched junction bases: 8. Germline V gene lookup returns CDR1 SGHRS and CDR2 YFSETQ. The CDR3 has 16 amino acids. The CDR3 sequence is CASSLVFPGQGGEQYF. CDR3 DNA sequence: TGCGCCAGCAGCTTGGTTTTTCCGGGACAGGGGGGCGAGCAGTACTTC.

A single count supports this clonotype. The genes are TRBV19 and TRBJ1-1; no clear D. V was shortened by 10 bases and J by 3 bases, with 9 bases between the two germline ends. Per germline, CDR1 LNHDA and CDR2 SQIVND (reference sequence). This CDR3 has 11 amino acids. The CDR3 coding sequence is TGTGCCACCTCTTTGGACACTGAAGCTTTCTTT. It encodes CATSLDTEAFF.

In this sample, this clonotype turned up many times. The chain employs TRBV19 and TRBJ2-7; TRBD1 aligns across 9 bases. The germline CDR1 and CDR2 sequences are LNHDA and SQIVND (reference sequence). This CDR3 has 14 amino acids. V was clipped by 8 bases and J by 11 bases; unmatched bases: 16. The CDR3 protein is CASEASPGQGREYF. CDR3 DNA: TGTGCCAGTGAGGCGTCTCCCGGACAGGGGAGGGAGTACTTC.

Ten or more counts support this clonotype. The CDR3 here is CASSRQGHDEQFF. The CDR3 DNA follows: TGTGCCAGCAGTAGACAGGGGCACGATGAGCAGTTCTTC. V and J are TRBV6-4 and TRBJ2-1, with 8 bases identical to TRBD1. The CDR3 extends over 13 amino acids. Trimming cost V 5 bases and J 8 bases; bases outside gene matches: 5. Germline V CDR1 and CDR2: MRHNA, SNTAGT.

This clonotype appeared many times. The J gene is TRBJ1-1, the V gene TRBV5-1; D ambiguous. Germline loops: CDR1 SGHRS, CDR2 YFSETQ. The CDR3 runs 17 residues. V lost 0 bases, J lost 0 bases, and 15 bases lay in between. CDR3 loop: CASSLAIQKNLNTEAFF. The CDR3 nucleotides are TGCGCCAGCAGCTTGGCAATACAGAAGAACTTGAACACTGAAGCTTTCTTT.

This clonotype has a count of ten or more. The V gene is TRBV18, the J gene TRBJ1-6; D unclear. The CDR3 covers 13 residues. Germline lookup yields CDR1 KGHSH and CDR2 LQKENI. Trimming took off 2 bases at V and 8 bases at J, with 7 bases between the two ends. The DNA for the CDR3 is TGTGCCAGCTCACCAATAGGCGATTCACCCCTCCACTTT. Translated: CASSPIGDSPLHF. Looking up the rest from reference TRBV18 and TRBJ1-6 gives the full variable domain: NAGVMQNPRHLVRRRGQEARLRCSPMKGHSHVYWYRQLPEEGLKFMVYLQKENIIDESGMPKERFSAEFPKEGPSILRIQQVVRGDSAAYFCASSPIGDSPLHFGNGTRLTVT.

This clonotype was detected many times. The chain employs TRBV11-2 and TRBJ1-6, with TRBD1 as a possible D gene (5 bases). Germline CDR1 is SGHAT and CDR2 is FQNNGV. V was trimmed by 0 bases and J by 10 bases, leaving 16 bases between them. The CDR3 covers 16 residues. The CDR3 protein is CASSLDDSGYGSPLHF. As DNA, the CDR3 is TGTGCCAGCAGCTTAGATGATTCAGGGTATGGATCACCCCTCCACTTT.

This clonotype came up many times. This chain connects TRBV5-1 to TRBJ2-3, with TRBD1 identical over 9 bases. CDR3 length: 16 residues. The V gene's germline CDR1 is SGHRS and CDR2 YFSETQ. The V segment lost 0 bases and the J segment 4 bases; nucleotides outside the gene matches: 6. The CDR3 DNA is TGCGCCAGCAGCTTGGCCAGGGGACAGGGTTCAGATACGCAGTATTTT. This encodes CASSLARGQGSDTQYF.

This clonotype was found many times. CDR3 region: CASSEGVLNTGELFF. CDR3 bases: TGTGCCAGTAGTGAGGGAGTCCTGAACACCGGGGAGCTGTTTTTT. The chain is built from TRBV19 and TRBJ2-2; the D gene is possibly TRBD2 (5 bases). Between the trimmed V and J ends, which lost 5 bases and 1 base, there was a span of 11 bases. Germline V gene lookup returns CDR1 LNHDA and CDR2 SQIVND (reference sequence). The length of the CDR3 is 15 residues.

This clonotype was counted many times. J is TRBJ2-3 and V is TRBV6-5; TRBD2 agrees at 7 bases. There are 15 residues in the CDR3. The V gene end was trimmed by 9 bases and the J gene end by 2 bases; junction bases not matched to a gene: 11. CDR1 is MNHEY and CDR2 is SVGAGI in the germline V gene. CDR3 sequence: CASQRDGGDTDTQYF. The CDR3 DNA reads TGTGCCAGTCAACGAGATGGGGGGGACACAGATACGCAGTATTTT.

This clonotype was recorded at least ten times. The V call is TRBV18, the J call TRBJ2-1, with 7 bases that match TRBD1. Germline V gives CDR1 KGHSH, CDR2 LQKENI. V lost 4 bases and J lost 8; bases outside the gene matches: 14. This CDR3 region has 16 residues. CDR3 nucleotide sequence: TGTGCCAGCTCACTGGAAGGGGGCGCGGCCCCCCATGAGCAGTTCTTC. As protein: CASSLEGGAAPHEQFF.

This clonotype was seen ten or more times. The chain is built from TRBV7-9 and TRBJ2-7, with 7 bases identical to TRBD1. J lost 0 bases, V lost 5 bases, and 13 bases had no gene match. Germline V lookup: CDR1 SEHNR, CDR2 FQNEAQ (reference sequence). The CDR3 runs 17 residues. The CDR3 spells CASSLPVTGQSSYEQYF. In DNA form, the CDR3 reads TGTGCCAGCAGCCTCCCGGTGACAGGGCAAAGCTCCTACGAGCAGTACTTC.

This sequence joins TRBV7-9 and TRBJ2-5; D not certain. Trimming stripped 4 bases from V and 0 bases from J, with 6 bases between. The CDR3 is 13 residues long. From germline, CDR1 is SEHNR and CDR2 FQNEAQ (reference sequence). The CDR3 sequence: CASSSWNQETQYF. CDR3 sequence (DNA): TGTGCCAGCAGCTCCTGGAACCAAGAGACCCAGTACTTC.

This clonotype has ten or more counts. The gene calls are TRBV20-1 and TRBJ2-1, with 13 bases aligning to TRBD2. J lost 7 bases, V lost 0 bases, and 3 bases had no gene match. The V gene's germline CDR1 is DFQATT and CDR2 SNEGSKA (reference sequence). This CDR3 is 15 amino acids long. The DNA for the CDR3 is TGCAGTGCTAGAGATTCGACTAGCGGGGGGAATGAGCAGTTCTTC. As protein: CSARDSTSGGNEQFF.

There are many counts of this clonotype. The chain uses TRBV10-2 and TRBJ2-7; D is undetermined. CDR1 WSHSY and CDR2 SAAADI come from the germline V gene. Trimming took off 2 bases at V and 2 bases at J, with 13 bases between the two ends. CDR3 length equals 15 residues. CDR3 region: CASSEGMTVPYEQYF. CDR3 nucleotide sequence: TGCGCCAGCAGTGAGGGCATGACGGTACCCTACGAGCAGTACTTC.

A remark on this clonotype: This may be a read error, as it is one base from a much larger clone. The chain joins TRBV9 to TRBJ2-2, with a tentative D call TRBD2 (6 bases). CDR1 is SGDLS and CDR2 is YYNGEE in the germline V gene. The CDR3 spans 14 residues. The CDR3 bases are TGTGTCAGCAGCGTAGGAGGGATCGGCGGGGAGCTGTTTTTT. Translation: CVSSVGGIGGELFF.

Many counts were recorded for this clonotype. The chain links TRBV11-2 to TRBJ2-7; D is perhaps TRBD1 or TRBD2 (5 bases each). The CDR3 contains 16 residues. Germline loops: CDR1 SGHAT, CDR2 FQNNGV. Trimming removed 4 bases at V and 6 bases at J, with 22 bases between. DNA of the CDR3: TGTGCCAGCAGCTATTTGGGACGGACGTTAAGGGCCGAGCAGTACTTC. It specifies CASSYLGRTLRAEQYF.